One T cell receptor (beta chain) is described in this entry. Only a few counts were recorded for this clonotype. There is no known antigen for this receptor. No clone much larger than this one lies a single base away; base qualities are absent. Library generation was performed with PCR. TCRdb names Illumina HiSeq 2500 as the instrument used. TCR libraries were prepared with molecular barcoding, using unique molecular identifiers to normalize TCRbeta repertoire quantification. TCRdb reworked the public reads: Q25 trimming with fastp, MiXCR clone assembly, productive beta chains retained. Every entry covers one CDR3 protein and lists the most common genes and DNA from its rows. The sample table holds 600,000 to 700,000 distinct CDR3 sequences, of which approximately 14% were seen once. Of the sample, about 0.79% is held by the ten largest clones. The treatment or condition label, as the study defines it: allogeneic hematopoietic cell transplantation with graft depleted of TCRalphabeta T cells and CD19 B cells. Transplant recipients were children who received TCRalphabeta/CD19-depleted allogeneic hematopoietic cell grafts.

This sample was included in a study of T-cell reconstitution after alpha-beta-depleted transplantation in children (dated by TCRdb to between 2015 and 2016). Describing the broader study: The study quantitatively tracked T-cell immune reconstitution after TCRalphabeta/CD19-depleted allogeneic hematopoietic cell transplantation in children using TCR repertoire profiling. On the study overall, not on this receptor specifically: Hyperexpanded clone frequencies declined over subsequent months; after one year, T-cell counts and TCRbeta diversity were mostly attributed to newly produced T cells. In some patients, the high TCRbeta diversity seen at day 60 was put down to recipient T cells and intrathymic progenitors that had survived conditioning. Apparently early alphabetaT-cell count recovery about two months after transplant reportedly relied on only several hundred rapidly expanded clones derived from non-depleted graft cells.

CDR1 and CDR2 are read off the germline V gene as SGHRS and YFSETQ. V and J are trimmed by 0 bases and 5 bases, and the gene matches miss 6 bases of the junction. The CDR3 goes from the cysteine to the phenylalanine over 16 residues. Just the 48-base CDR3 DNA is kept, in frame starting at base 1. The clonotype was recovered from a girl aged 2-10 years with congenital amegakaryocytic thrombocytopenia, due to receive a stem cell transplant. The sample in question was PBMCs, obtained before TCRalphabeta/CD19-depleted stem cell transplant. Rearrangement joined TRBV5-1 to TRBJ2-1; a stretch of 9 junction bases matches TRBD2. The encoded CDR3 is CASSLEGLATDNEQFF. The sequenced DNA is TGCGCCAGCAGCTTGGAGGGACTAGCCACCGACAATGAGCAGTTCTTC.